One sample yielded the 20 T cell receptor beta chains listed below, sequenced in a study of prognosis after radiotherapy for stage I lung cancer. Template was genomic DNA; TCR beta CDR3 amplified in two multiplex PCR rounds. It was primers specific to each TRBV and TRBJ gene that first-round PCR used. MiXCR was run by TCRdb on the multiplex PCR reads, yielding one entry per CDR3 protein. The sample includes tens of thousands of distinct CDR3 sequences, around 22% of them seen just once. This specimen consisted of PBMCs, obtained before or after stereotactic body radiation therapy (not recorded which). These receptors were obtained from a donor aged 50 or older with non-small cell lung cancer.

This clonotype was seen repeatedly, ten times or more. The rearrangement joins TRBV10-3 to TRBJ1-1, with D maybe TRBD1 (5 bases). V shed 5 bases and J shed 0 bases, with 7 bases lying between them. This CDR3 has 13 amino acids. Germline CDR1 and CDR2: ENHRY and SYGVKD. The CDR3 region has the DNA TGTGCCATCAGTCAGACAGTGAACACTGAAGCTTTCTTT. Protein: CAISQTVNTEAFF.

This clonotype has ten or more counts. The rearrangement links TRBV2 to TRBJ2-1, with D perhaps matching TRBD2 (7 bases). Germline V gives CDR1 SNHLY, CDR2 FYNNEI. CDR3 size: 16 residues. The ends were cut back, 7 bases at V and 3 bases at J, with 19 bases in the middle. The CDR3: CASKGGEAGSYNEQFF. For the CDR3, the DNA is TGTGCCAGCAAGGGGGGGGAAGCAGGGAGCTACAATGAGCAGTTCTTC.

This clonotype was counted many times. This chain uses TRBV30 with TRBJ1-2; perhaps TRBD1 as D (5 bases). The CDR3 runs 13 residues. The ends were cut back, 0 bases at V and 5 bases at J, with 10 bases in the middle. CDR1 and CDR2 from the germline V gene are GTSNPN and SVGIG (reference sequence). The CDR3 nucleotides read TGTGCCTGGAGTGTATCGTCAGGGTATGGCTACACCTTC. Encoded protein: CAWSVSSGYGYTF.

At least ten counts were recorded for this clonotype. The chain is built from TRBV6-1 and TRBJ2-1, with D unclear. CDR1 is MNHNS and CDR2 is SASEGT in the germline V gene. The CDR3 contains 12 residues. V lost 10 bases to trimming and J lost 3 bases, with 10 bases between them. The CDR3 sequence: CATKEGYNEQFF. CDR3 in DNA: TGTGCCACCAAGGAAGGCTACAATGAGCAGTTCTTC.

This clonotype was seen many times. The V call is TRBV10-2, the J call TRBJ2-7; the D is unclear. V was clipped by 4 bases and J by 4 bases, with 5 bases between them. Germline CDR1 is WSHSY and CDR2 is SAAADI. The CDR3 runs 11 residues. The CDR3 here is CASSAEYEQYF. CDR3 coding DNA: TGCGCCAGCAGTGCTGAGTACGAGCAGTACTTC.

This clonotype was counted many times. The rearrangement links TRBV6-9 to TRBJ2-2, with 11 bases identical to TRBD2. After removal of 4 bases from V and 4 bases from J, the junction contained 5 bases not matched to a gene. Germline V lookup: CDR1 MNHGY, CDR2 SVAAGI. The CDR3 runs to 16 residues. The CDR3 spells CASSLAGGPGTGELFF. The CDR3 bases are TGTGCCAGCAGTTTAGCGGGAGGGCCGGGCACCGGGGAGCTGTTTTTT.

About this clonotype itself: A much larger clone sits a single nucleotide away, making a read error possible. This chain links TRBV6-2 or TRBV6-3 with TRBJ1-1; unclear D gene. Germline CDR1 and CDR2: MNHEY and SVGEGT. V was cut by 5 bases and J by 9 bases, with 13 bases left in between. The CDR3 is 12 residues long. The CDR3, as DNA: TGTGCCAGCAGTGAAGTTGAGTCTCAAGCTTTCTTT. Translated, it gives CASSEVESQAFF.

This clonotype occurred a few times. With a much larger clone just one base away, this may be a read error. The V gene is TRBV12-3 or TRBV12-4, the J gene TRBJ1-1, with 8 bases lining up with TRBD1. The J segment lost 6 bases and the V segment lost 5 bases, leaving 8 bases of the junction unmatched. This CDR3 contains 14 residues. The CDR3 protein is CASSRTGCFSEAFF. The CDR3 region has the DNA TGTGCCAGCAGTAGGACAGGGTGCTTCTCTGAAGCTTTCTTT.

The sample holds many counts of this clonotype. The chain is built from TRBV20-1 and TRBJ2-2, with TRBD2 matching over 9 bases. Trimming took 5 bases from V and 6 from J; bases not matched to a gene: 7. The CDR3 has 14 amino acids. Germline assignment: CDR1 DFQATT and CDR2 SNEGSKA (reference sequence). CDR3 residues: CSAGKVAGAGELFF. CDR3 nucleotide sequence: TGCAGTGCTGGGAAGGTAGCGGGAGCCGGGGAGCTGTTTTTT.

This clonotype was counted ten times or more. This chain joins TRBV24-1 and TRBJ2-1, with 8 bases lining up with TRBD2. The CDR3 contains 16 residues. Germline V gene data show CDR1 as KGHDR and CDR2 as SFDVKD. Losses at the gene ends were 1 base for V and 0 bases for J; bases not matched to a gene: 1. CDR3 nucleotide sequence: TGTGCCACCAGTGATTTAAGCGGGAGCTCCTACAATGAGCAGTTCTTC. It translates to CATSDLSGSSYNEQFF.

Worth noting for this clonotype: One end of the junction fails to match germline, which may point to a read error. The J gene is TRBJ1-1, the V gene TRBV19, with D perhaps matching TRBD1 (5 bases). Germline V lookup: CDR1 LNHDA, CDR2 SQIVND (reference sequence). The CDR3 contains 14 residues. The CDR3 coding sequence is TGTGCCAGTAACCACGACAGACCGAACAATGAAACTTTCTTT. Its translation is CASNHDRPNNETFF.

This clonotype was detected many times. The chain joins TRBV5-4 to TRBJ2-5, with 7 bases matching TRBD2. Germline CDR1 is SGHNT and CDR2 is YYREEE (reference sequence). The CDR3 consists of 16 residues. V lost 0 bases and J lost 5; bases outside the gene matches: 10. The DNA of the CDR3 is TGTGCCAGCAGCTTGGCCTTGCGGGAGACCCGGGAGACCCAGTACTTC. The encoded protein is CASSLALRETRETQYF.

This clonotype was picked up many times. Here the CDR3 reads CASSQSGTGKLGELFF. Written as DNA, the CDR3 is TGTGCCAGCAGCCAATCCGGGACAGGGAAGCTCGGGGAGCTGTTTTTT. The chain has TRBV3-1 and TRBJ2-2, with 9 bases fitting TRBD1. The V and J ends lost 2 bases and 7 bases, in that order; junction bases with no gene match: 8. The CDR3 has 16 residues. Germline V lookup: CDR1 LGHDT, CDR2 YNNKEL (reference sequence).

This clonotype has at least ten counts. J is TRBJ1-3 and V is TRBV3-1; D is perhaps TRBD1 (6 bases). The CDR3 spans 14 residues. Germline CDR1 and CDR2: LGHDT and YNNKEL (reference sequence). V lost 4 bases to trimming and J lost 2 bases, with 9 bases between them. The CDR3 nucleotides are TGTGCCAGCAGCCCTTGGACAGCTGGAAACACCATATATTTT. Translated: CASSPWTAGNTIYF.

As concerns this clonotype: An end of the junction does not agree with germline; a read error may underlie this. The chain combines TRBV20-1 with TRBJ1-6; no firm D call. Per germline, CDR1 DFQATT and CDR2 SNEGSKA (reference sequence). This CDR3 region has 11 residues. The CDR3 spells CSAKGNSPLNF. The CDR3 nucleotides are TGCAGTGCGAAAGGGAATTCACCCCTCAACTTT.

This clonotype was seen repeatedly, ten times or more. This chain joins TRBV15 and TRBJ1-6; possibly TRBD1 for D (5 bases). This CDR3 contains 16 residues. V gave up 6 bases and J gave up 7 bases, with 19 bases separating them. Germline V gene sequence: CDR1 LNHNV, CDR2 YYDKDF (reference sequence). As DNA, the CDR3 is TGTGCCACCAGACTACCGACAGCTGGATTAAATTCACCCCTCCACTTT. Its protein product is CATRLPTAGLNSPLHF.

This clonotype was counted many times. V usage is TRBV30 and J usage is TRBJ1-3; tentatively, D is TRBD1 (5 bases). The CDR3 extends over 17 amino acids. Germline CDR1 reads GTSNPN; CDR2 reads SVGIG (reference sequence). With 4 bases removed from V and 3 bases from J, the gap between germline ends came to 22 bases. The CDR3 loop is CAWTHWGVRGLGNTIYF. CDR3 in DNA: TGTGCCTGGACCCACTGGGGGGTTAGGGGTCTTGGAAACACCATATATTTT.

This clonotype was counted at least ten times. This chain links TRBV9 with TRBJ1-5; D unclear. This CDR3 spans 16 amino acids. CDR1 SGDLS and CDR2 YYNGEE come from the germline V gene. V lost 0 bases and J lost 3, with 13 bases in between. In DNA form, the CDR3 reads TGTGCCAGCAGCGTAGATGGCAGGCCCTACAATCAGCCCCAGCATTTT. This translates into CASSVDGRPYNQPQHF.

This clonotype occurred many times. CDR3 sequence reads: CASSQPTARSAKNIQYF. The CDR3 DNA is TGCGCCAGCAGCCAGCCGACAGCGAGGTCTGCCAAAAACATTCAGTACTTC. V usage is TRBV4-1 and J usage is TRBJ2-4; possibly TRBD1 for D (5 bases). CDR3 size: 17 residues. Looked up from germline, CDR1 is MGHRA and CDR2 is YSYEKL. V gave up 3 bases and J gave up 1 base, with 16 bases separating them.

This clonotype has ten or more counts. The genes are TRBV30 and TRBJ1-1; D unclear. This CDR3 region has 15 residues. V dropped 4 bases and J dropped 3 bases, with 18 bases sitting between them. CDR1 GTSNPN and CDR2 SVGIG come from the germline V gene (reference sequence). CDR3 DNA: TGTGCCTGGATCGATGGAGACCGGGGTGACACTGAAGCTTTCTTT. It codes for CAWIDGDRGDTEAFF.